This TCR beta chain originates from a study of beta chain features in type 1 diabetes. What was sequenced were expressed TCRB transcripts, since all of the isolated RNA had been reverse transcribed. Libraries were prepared by immunoSEQ multiplex PCR; TCRdb keeps only in-frame clonotypes and omits some of them. This table holds just over 600,000 clones, 15% to 19% found once. Germline CDR1 MNHNS, CDR2 SASEGT. V was pared by 4 bases and J by 0 bases, with 5 bases of the junction left unmatched. There are 16 residues in the CDR3. The table lists this clone with a few counts. As yet, its antigen is unknown. Study-level findings and limits: VDJ junctions sequenced from type 1 diabetes patients showed fewer insertions and more deletions. Type 1 diabetes patients had moderately but significantly shorter TCRB CDR3s in all four CD4+ subsets.

This clonotype was sampled from a man aged 18 to 29 in good health. The V call is TRBV6-1, the J call TRBJ2-2; 7 bases are a match to TRBD1. Specimen: naive CD4+ T cells from blood. The CDR3 protein is CASSATDRANTGELFF. The DNA of the CDR3 is TGTGCCAGCAGTGCTACAGACAGGGCGAACACCGGGGAGCTGTTTTTT.